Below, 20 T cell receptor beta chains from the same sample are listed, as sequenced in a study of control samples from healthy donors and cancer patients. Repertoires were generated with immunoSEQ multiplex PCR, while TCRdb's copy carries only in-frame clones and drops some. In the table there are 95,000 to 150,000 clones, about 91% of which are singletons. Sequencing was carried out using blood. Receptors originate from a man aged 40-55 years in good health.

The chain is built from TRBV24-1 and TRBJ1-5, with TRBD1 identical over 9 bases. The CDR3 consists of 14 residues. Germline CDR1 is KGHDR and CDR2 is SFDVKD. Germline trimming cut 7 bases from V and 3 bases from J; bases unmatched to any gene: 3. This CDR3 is CATSRTGDNQPQHF. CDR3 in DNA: TGTGCCACCAGCAGGACAGGGGACAATCAGCCCCAGCATTTT.

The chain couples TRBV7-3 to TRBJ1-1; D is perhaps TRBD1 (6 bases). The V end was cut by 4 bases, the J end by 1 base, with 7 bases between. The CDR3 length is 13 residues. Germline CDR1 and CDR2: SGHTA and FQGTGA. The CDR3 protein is CASSWDKNTEAFF. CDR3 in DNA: TGTGCCAGCAGCTGGGACAAGAACACTGAAGCTTTCTTT.

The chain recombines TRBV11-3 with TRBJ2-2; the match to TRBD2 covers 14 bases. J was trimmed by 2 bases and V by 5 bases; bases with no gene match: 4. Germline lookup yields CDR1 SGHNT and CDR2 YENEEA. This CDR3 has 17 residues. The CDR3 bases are TGTGCCAGCAGCACGGGACTAGCGGGGGTTAACACCGGGGAGCTGTTTTTT. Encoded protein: CASSTGLAGVNTGELFF.

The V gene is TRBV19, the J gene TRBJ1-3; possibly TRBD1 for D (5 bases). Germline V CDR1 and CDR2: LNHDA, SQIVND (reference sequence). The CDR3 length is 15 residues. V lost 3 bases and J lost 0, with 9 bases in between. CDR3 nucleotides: TGTGCCAGTAGTATTGGGGCAGTCTCTGGAAACACCATATATTTT. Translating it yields CASSIGAVSGNTIYF.

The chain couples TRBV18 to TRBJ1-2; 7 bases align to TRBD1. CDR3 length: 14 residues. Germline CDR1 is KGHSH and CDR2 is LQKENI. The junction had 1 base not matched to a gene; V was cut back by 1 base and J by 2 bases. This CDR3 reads CASSPQGANYGYTF. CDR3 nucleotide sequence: TGTGCCAGCTCACCACAGGGGGCAAACTATGGCTACACCTTC.

Written as DNA, the CDR3 is TGTGCCAGCAGCACTCTCGACAGTGCCCCTGGAAACACCATATATTTT. It yields the protein CASSTLDSAPGNTIYF. The chain has TRBV9 and TRBJ1-3; D may be TRBD1 (5 bases). The CDR3 loop spans 16 amino acids. V was clipped by 4 bases and J by 2 bases, with 16 bases between them. CDR1 is SGDLS, CDR2 YYNGEE, per germline.

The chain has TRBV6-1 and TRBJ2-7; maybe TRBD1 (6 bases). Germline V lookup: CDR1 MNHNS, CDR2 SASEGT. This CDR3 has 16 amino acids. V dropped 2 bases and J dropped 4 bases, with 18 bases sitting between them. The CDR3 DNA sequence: TGTGCCAGCAGTGAATCGGGCACAGGGTATCGGTACGAGCAGTACTTC. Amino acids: CASSESGTGYRYEQYF.

The chain's CDR3 is CASSIGGSYNEQFF. DNA of the CDR3: TGTGCCAGTAGTATCGGGGGCTCCTACAATGAGCAGTTCTTC. The rearrangement joins TRBV19 to TRBJ2-1, with D maybe TRBD2 (6 bases). Germline V gene sequence: CDR1 LNHDA, CDR2 SQIVND (reference sequence). The V end was cut by 3 bases, the J end by 0 bases, with 6 bases between. The CDR3 runs 14 residues. The variable domain in full, with the rest retrieved from reference TRBV19 and TRBJ2-1, is DGGITQSPKYLFRKEGQNVTLSCEQNLNHDAMYWYRQDPGQGLRLIYYSQIVNDFQKGDIAEGYSVSREKKESFPLTVTSAQKNPTAFYLCASSIGGSYNEQFFGPGTRLTVL.

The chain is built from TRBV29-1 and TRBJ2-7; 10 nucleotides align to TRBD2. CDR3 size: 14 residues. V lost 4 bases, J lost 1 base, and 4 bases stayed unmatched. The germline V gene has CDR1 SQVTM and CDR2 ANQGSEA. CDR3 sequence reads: CSVGLAGGSYEQYF. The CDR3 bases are TGCAGCGTTGGTTTAGCGGGGGGATCCTACGAGCAGTACTTC.

This CDR3 is CASSPQASSGGSGELFF. The CDR3 coding sequence is TGTGCCAGCTCACCGCAGGCGTCTAGCGGGGGCTCCGGGGAGCTGTTTTTT. V gene TRBV18 combines with J gene TRBJ2-2; TRBD2 agrees at 10 bases. Germline trimming cut 3 bases from V and 6 bases from J; bases unmatched to any gene: 10. Germline-derived CDR1 and CDR2 are KGHSH and LQKENI. CDR3 length: 17 residues.

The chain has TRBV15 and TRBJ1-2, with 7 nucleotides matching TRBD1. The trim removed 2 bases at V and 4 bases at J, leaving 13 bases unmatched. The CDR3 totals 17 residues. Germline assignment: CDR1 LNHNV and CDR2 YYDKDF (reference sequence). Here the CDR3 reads CATSRRVRTAGGYGYTF. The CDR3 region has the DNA TGTGCCACCAGCAGAAGAGTGAGGACAGCAGGGGGCTATGGCTACACCTTC.

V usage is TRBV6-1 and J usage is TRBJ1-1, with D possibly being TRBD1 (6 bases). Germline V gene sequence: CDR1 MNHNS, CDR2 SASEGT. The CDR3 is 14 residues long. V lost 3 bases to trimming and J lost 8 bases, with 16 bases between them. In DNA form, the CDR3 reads TGTGCCAGCAGTGAGGCCAGGGGTTATTCGGAAGCTTTCTTT. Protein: CASSEARGYSEAFF.

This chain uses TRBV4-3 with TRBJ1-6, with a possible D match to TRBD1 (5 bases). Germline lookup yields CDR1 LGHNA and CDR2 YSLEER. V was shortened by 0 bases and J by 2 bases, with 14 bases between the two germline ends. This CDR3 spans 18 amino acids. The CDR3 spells CASSQDVSKGPYNSPLHF. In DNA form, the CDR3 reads TGCGCCAGCAGCCAAGACGTGTCAAAGGGGCCCTATAATTCACCCCTCCACTTT.

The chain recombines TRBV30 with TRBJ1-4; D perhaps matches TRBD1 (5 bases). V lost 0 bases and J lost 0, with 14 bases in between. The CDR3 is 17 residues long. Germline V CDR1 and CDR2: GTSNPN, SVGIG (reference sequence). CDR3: CAWSVAGYFPTNEKLFF. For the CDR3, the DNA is TGTGCCTGGAGTGTAGCAGGGTATTTCCCAACTAATGAAAAACTGTTTTTT.

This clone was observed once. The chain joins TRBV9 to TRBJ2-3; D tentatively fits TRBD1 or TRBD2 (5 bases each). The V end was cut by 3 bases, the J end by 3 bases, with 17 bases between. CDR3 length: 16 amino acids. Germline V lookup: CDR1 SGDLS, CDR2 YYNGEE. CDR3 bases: TGTGCCAGCAGCGAATATGGGGGAGATGCAACAGATACGCAGTATTTT. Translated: CASSEYGGDATDTQYF.

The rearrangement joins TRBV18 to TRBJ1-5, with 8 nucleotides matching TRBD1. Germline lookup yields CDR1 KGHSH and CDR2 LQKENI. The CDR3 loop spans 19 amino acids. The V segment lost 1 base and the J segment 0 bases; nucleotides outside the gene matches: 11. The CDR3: CASSPLRVTGGNSNQPQHF. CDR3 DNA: TGTGCCAGCTCACCACTTCGGGTTACAGGGGGGAATAGCAATCAGCCCCAGCATTTT. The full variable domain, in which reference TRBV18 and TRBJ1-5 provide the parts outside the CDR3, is NAGVMQNPRHLVRRRGQEARLRCSPMKGHSHVYWYRQLPEEGLKFMVYLQKENIIDESGMPKERFSAEFPKEGPSILRIQQVVRGDSAAYFCASSPLRVTGGNSNQPQHFGDGTRLSIL.

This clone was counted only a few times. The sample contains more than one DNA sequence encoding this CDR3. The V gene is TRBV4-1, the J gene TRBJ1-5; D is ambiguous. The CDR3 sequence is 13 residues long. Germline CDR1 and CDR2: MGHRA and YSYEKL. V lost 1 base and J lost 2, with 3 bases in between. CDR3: CASSQGRNQPQHF. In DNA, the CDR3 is TGCGCCAGCAGCCAAGGCCGCAATCAGCCCCAGCATTTT.

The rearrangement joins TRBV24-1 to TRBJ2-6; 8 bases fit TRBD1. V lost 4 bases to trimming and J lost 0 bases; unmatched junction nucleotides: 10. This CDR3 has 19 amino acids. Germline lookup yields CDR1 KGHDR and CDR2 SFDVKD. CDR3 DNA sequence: TGTGCCACCAGTGAGGCCCCCGGACAGGGTTTCTCTGGGGCCAACGTCCTGACTTTC. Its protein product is CATSEAPGQGFSGANVLTF.

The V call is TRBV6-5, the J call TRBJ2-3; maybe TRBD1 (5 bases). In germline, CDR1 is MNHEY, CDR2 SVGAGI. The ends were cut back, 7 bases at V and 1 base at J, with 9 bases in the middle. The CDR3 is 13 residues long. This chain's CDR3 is CASISRGTDTQYF. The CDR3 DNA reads TGTGCCAGCATATCCAGGGGCACAGATACGCAGTATTTT.

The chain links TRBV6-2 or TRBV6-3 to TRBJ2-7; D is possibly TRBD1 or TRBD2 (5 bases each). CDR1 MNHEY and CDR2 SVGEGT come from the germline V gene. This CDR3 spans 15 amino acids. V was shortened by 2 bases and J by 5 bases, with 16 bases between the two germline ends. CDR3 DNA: TGTGCCAGCAGTTACGGGCAGGGAGCTTGGGACGAGCAGTACTTC. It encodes CASSYGQGAWDEQYF.